Listed below are T cell receptor beta chains from one sample, sequenced in a study of cytotoxic CD8 clonotypes in ibrutinib-treated CLL. Repertoires were generated with immunoSEQ multiplex PCR, while TCRdb's copy carries only in-frame clones and drops some. The data hold around 200,000 clones, with nearly 80% observed a single time. The starting material was PBMCs, obtained after 12 months of ibrutinib treatment. These receptors originate from a human donor with chronic lymphocytic leukemia. Both conserved end residues are part of each CDR3. Each record gives: V gene, D gene, clone size, CDR3 protein. D genes are given only for firm matches. Part of the rows lack a size; the others show once, few, many or a class for expanded clones.

TRBV6-5 - - CASSRVLSQTQYF
TRBV7-9 - - CASSLGGKSYEQYF
TRBV28 - - CASSQTYEQYF
TRBV7-9 - few CASSFGHGGDEQFF
TRBV20-1 - few CSAREPNGYTF
TRBV15 - - CATSSGRLRELNNEQFF
TRBV5-6 - - CASSLLRTTSYEQYF
TRBV5-1 - - CASSLNRGARVDETQYF
TRBV27 TRBD2 - CAVFGLAGGTHEQYF
TRBV29-1 - - CSVELRYNEQFF
TRBV4-1 - - CASSQGVLGSNLNEQFF
TRBV19 TRBD1 - CASSIGTGPTGELFF
TRBV7-9 TRBD1 - CASSLTGAGEKLFF
TRBV6-6 - - CASRPLGLPLEQFF
TRBV6-1 - - CASSEALDTQYF
TRBV4-1 TRBD2 - CASSQGWGLAFEQYF
TRBV28 - - CASSFSNQPQHF
TRBV27 - - CASSLGMGTGGYTF
TRBV6-1 - - CASNGGIHDGYTF
TRBV4-1 TRBD2 - CASSQERDYNFRTSYNEQFF
TRBV21-1 - few CASSHASGRAHNEQFF
TRBV19 - many CASSIGTGSTEAFF
TRBV7-6 TRBD1 - CASSLEGTGIYNEQFF
TRBV6-6 - - CASSYSTEAQETQYF
TRBV7-9 - - CASSPRDKPYEQYF
TRBV30 - - CAWSLIGGQPQHF
TRBV9 TRBD2 - CASSDAGGPYNEQFF
TRBV7-8 TRBD1 - CASSPVDRVGAPLHF
TRBV27 - - CASRQGRWEETQYF
TRBV5-1 TRBD1 - CASSSRGPGTEAFF
TRBV9 - - CASSVVDSSSDTQYF
TRBV27 - - CASSLGRFYGYTF
TRBV27 TRBD1 - CASSSGTGGYSPLHF
TRBV5-1 - few CASSLGWVYEQYF
TRBV7-8 TRBD2 - CASSPRLASTGELFF
TRBV7-9 - few CASSLVSNQETQYF
TRBV25-1 - - CASRQPNTGELFF
TRBV6-1 - - CASGAVYGYTF
TRBV7-2 - - CASSFSQGGYEQYF
TRBV28 - - CASSSHPQGYTF
TRBV11-3 - once CASSPGGVGALSEQFF
TRBV4-1 - - CASSQDPGTDTQYF
TRBV4-2 TRBD2 - CASSLPGSGRRADTQYF
TRBV14 - once CASSQDLGADDGELFF
TRBV11-2 - - CASSLGQEDSYEQYF
TRBV6-1 - - CASHRGRIGNTEAFF
TRBV7-8 - - CASSLADSREKLFF
TRBV19 - - CASSIKTEAFF